A single T cell receptor (beta chain) is shown here with its context. V lost 4 bases to trimming and J lost 7 bases; unmatched junction nucleotides: 7. The CDR3 spans 13 residues. Germline V gives CDR1 SGHRS, CDR2 YFSETQ. Extracted total RNA amounted to at least 5.5 micrograms for each sample. Through a sample-barcoded 5' primer and a J-beta primer mix, a second PCR was run for roughly 6 to 12 cycles. Each single sample gave us at least 2.5 million CDR3-containing paired-end reads. Via MiXCR, TCRdb re-called the 5' RACE reads, giving one row per CDR3 protein. The repertoire holds around 800,000 distinct CDR3 sequences, about half seen once, with about a sixth in the top ten. The data are from a study of blood T cells in healthy people across ages.

This TCR came from a man at least 80 years old in good health. The V call is TRBV5-1, the J call TRBJ1-2, with 7 nucleotides matching TRBD1. The sample was blood. CDR3 bases: TGCGCCAGCAGCCCGGGGACAGTGAGTGGCTACACCTTC. It codes for CASSPGTVSGYTF.